The rows below give T cell receptor beta chains drawn from one sample of a study of OX40 agonist ivuxolimab in advanced cancers. Sequencing was performed with immunoSEQ multiplex PCR; in TCRdb, only in-frame clones are kept and a portion is missing. The repertoire holds 55,000 to 70,000 clones, with approximately 90% as singletons. This material consisted of CD4+ or CD8+ T cells sorted from blood, taken in a trial of the OX40 agonist ivuxolimab. The receptors originated from an adult with an advanced solid tumor such as melanoma, head and neck, liver or kidney cancer. Each CDR3 is given with its conserved first and last residue. The D gene is left open where the match is weak. Rows give clone size only sometimes, using once, few, many, or a class for an expanded clone.

j_gene,abundance,v_gene,d_gene,len,CDR3aa,CDR3nt
TRBJ2-3,NA,TRBV11-3,NA,14,CASSLGVGTDTQYF,TGTGCCAGCAGCTTAGGTGTCGGCACAGATACGCAGTATTTT
TRBJ2-2,NA,TRBV29-1,TRBD2,14,CSVGGLANTGELFF,TGCAGCGTTGGGGGACTAGCAAACACCGGGGAGCTGTTTTTT
TRBJ2-1,few,TRBV7-2,NA,14,CASSPGPSRNEQFF,TGTGCCAGCAGCCCCGGGCCCAGCAGAAATGAGCAGTTCTTC
TRBJ2-7,NA,TRBV6-1,TRBD1,15,CASRAGTGISYEQYF,TGTGCCAGCAGGGCCGGGACAGGCATCTCCTACGAGCAGTACTTC
TRBJ2-2,NA,TRBV6-4,NA,14,CASSETGVGGELFF,TGTGCCAGCAGCGAAACCGGGGTCGGCGGGGAGCTGTTTTTT
TRBJ2-7,NA,TRBV28,NA,12,CATRGGPGEQYF,TGTGCCACGCGGGGAGGACCGGGCGAGCAGTACTTC
TRBJ2-7,NA,TRBV30,NA,15,CAWSGKWQSTYEQYF,TGTGCCTGGAGTGGGAAGTGGCAGAGCACCTACGAGCAGTACTTC
TRBJ2-2,NA,TRBV27,TRBD1,16,CASSLMGTVNTGELFF,TGTGCCAGCAGTTTAATGGGGACAGTAAACACCGGGGAGCTGTTTTTT
TRBJ2-1,NA,TRBV7-2,NA,15,CASSLSSARSNEQFF,TGTGCCAGCAGCCTCTCTAGCGCCAGAAGCAATGAGCAGTTCTTC
TRBJ2-7,once,TRBV5-1,NA,14,CASSSQGSSYEQYF,TGCGCCAGCAGCTCACAGGGTAGCTCCTACGAGCAGTACTTC
TRBJ2-5,NA,TRBV6-1,NA,13,CASSEHDRETQYF,TGTGCCAGCAGTGAACACGACAGGGAGACCCAGTACTTC
TRBJ2-7,NA,TRBV11-3,NA,13,CASSFSAYGEQYF,TGTGCCAGCAGTTTTTCCGCGTATGGGGAGCAGTACTTC
TRBJ1-1,once,TRBV11-2,TRBD1,12,CASSSDRVTAFF,TGTGCCAGCAGCTCCGACAGGGTAACGGCTTTCTTT
TRBJ2-5,NA,TRBV28,TRBD2,15,CASSSGTSGKETQYF,TGTGCCAGCAGTTCCGGGACTAGCGGAAAAGAGACCCAGTACTTC
TRBJ2-7,NA,TRBV6-1,TRBD1,15,CASTSAGTGRYEQYF,TGTGCCAGCACTTCTGCCGGGACAGGGCGTTACGAGCAGTACTTC